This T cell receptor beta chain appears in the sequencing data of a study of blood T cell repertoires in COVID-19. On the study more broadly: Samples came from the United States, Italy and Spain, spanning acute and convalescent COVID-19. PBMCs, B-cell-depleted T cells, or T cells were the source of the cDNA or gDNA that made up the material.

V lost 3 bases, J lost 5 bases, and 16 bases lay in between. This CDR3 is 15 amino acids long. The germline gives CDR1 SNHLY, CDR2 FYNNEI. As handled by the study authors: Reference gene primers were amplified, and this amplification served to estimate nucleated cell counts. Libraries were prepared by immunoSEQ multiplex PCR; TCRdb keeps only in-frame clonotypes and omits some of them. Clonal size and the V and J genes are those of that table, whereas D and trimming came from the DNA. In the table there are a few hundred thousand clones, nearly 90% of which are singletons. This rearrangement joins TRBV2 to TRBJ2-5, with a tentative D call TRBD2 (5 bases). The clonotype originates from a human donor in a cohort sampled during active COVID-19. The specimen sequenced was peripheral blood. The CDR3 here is CASSELIARGETQYF. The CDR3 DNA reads TGTGCCAGCAGTGAGTTAATAGCCCGGGGTGAGACCCAGTACTTC.